This TCR beta chain comes out of a study of Ad26.COV2.S vaccination and SARS-CoV-2 variants. For the study at large: Administration of Ad26.COV2.S was intramuscular, either once or twice 56 days apart.

Treatment denoted: some 19 received Ad26.COV2.S at low or high dose, single or two shots; several received placebo; per-sample allocation not given. After the first vaccine or placebo injection, samples were drawn on day 63. The study used a vaccine consisting of an Ad26 vector that expressed Wuhan-strain SARS-CoV-2 spike. CDR1 is SGHRS and CDR2 is YFSETQ in the germline V gene. With 0 bases removed from V and 7 bases from J, the gap between germline ends came to 11 bases. The CDR3 runs to 14 residues. Only in-frame clones appear in the TCRdb table, and some are missing; sequencing was by immunoSEQ multiplex PCR. The table has about 350,000 clones, around 90% seen once.

The sequence was collected from a person aged 18-65 years who received the Ad26.COV2.S COVID-19 vaccine or a placebo. Sequencing was performed on peripheral blood, taken in a trial of Ad26.COV2.S vaccine versus placebo. V is TRBV5-1 and J is TRBJ1-5; D is possibly TRBD1 (5 bases). The CDR3 DNA reads as TGCGCCAGCAGCTTGGTAGGGGCGGAGCAGCCCCAGCATTTT. It specifies CASSLVGAEQPQHF.